Listed here are 10 T cell receptor beta chains from one sample, sequenced in a study of CD8+ T cells in alopecia areata. Sequencing relied on a cDNA template that was reverse transcribed from extracted RNA. Clones were read by immunoSEQ multiplex PCR, and TCRdb kept only the in-frame ones, dropping some. The table records 110,000 to 150,000 clones, roughly half of them present only once. The source was CD4+ T cells sorted from blood, collected at week 0. These receptors all stem from a human donor with alopecia areata.

This clone was recorded only once. Germline is not matched at one junction end, which may reflect a read error. The V call is TRBV25-1, the J call TRBJ2-6; perhaps TRBD1 as D (5 bases). Germline values: CDR1 MGHDK, CDR2 SYGVNS. The CDR3 length is 15 residues. The DNA of the CDR3 is TGTGCCAGCAGTGACCACAGACCTGGGGCCTACGTCCTGACTTTC. It yields the protein CASSDHRPGAYVLTF.

V usage is TRBV29-1 and J usage is TRBJ2-7, with D perhaps matching TRBD1 (5 bases). Germline V lookup: CDR1 SQVTM, CDR2 ANQGSEA. The V gene lost 1 base and the J gene lost 5 bases, with 9 bases spanning the gap. This CDR3 contains 12 residues. CDR3 residues: CSVEGGSHEQYF. Written as DNA, the CDR3 is TGCAGCGTTGAAGGGGGCTCACACGAGCAGTACTTC.

This clone was seen a single time. The CDR3 is CSVEVGVAREGGQYF. DNA for the CDR3: TGCAGCGTTGAAGTAGGTGTCGCCCGAGAGGGGGGGCAGTACTTC. This rearrangement joins TRBV29-1 to TRBJ2-7; TRBD1 or TRBD2 may be the D gene (6 bases each). Trimming stripped 1 base from V and 9 bases from J, with 22 bases between. Germline V gives CDR1 SQVTM, CDR2 ANQGSEA. The CDR3 runs to 15 residues.

The chain joins TRBV2 to TRBJ2-1, with D possibly TRBD2 on 5 matching bases. CDR3 length: 15 amino acids. Trimming cost V 5 bases and J 5 bases, with 16 bases left between them. Germline loops: CDR1 SNHLY, CDR2 FYNNEI. CDR3 bases: TGTGCCAGCAGTCCCCGAATTGCGGGTAACAATGAGCAGTTCTTC. Translating it yields CASSPRIAGNNEQFF.

The V gene is TRBV5-1, the J gene TRBJ2-2, with D tentatively TRBD2 (5 bases). The germline CDR1 and CDR2 sequences are SGHRS and YFSETQ. Trimming took off 4 bases at V and 1 base at J, with 11 bases between the two ends. The CDR3 spans 15 residues. CDR3 DNA: TGCGCCAGCAGCGTCCGGGATGGGAACACCGGGGAGCTGTTTTTT. Translated: CASSVRDGNTGELFF.

The J gene is TRBJ1-5, the V gene TRBV19; D gene uncertain. From germline, CDR1 is LNHDA and CDR2 SQIVND (reference sequence). This CDR3 contains 16 residues. Trimming stripped 4 bases from V and 2 bases from J, with 15 bases between. The CDR3 spells CASSKPDGIGNQPQHF. The CDR3 region has the DNA TGTGCCAGTAGTAAACCCGACGGAATAGGCAATCAGCCCCAGCATTTT.

This clone was seen more than once but under ten times. V gene TRBV29-1 combines with J gene TRBJ2-3; 11 bases are shared with TRBD2. Trimming cost V 4 bases and J 12 bases; bases outside gene matches: 15. CDR1 and CDR2 from the germline V gene are SQVTM and ANQGSEA. The CDR3 has 15 amino acids. The CDR3 DNA reads TGCAGCGTTGTGGGGACTAGCGGAGCGGGTAACCCCCAGTATTTT. This translates into CSVVGTSGAGNPQYF.

The V and J genes are TRBV19 and TRBJ1-2, with TRBD1 matching over 8 bases. CDR3 length: 15 residues. The germline gives CDR1 LNHDA, CDR2 SQIVND (reference sequence). V gave up 5 bases and J gave up 3 bases; unmatched junction bases: 8. The CDR3 spells CASSLYGQGDYGYTF. In DNA, the CDR3 is TGTGCCAGTAGTCTCTACGGACAGGGCGACTATGGCTACACCTTC.

The chain uses TRBV10-3 and TRBJ2-7; D gene ambiguous. CDR3 length: 15 amino acids. Germline assignment: CDR1 ENHRY and CDR2 SYGVKD. V lost 4 bases and J 6 bases, leaving 19 bases between the germline ends. In DNA, the CDR3 is TGTGCCATCAGTGCCGTCGACCGAGGCGGCGGCGAGCAGTACTTC. This codes for CAISAVDRGGGEQYF.

This rearrangement joins TRBV25-1 to TRBJ1-3; weak D call: TRBD1 (6 bases). The CDR3 loop spans 14 amino acids. The germline CDR1 and CDR2 sequences are MGHDK and SYGVNS. V was cut by 3 bases and J by 4 bases, with 10 bases left in between. The CDR3 here is CASSDRGLGNTIYF. The CDR3 DNA reads as TGTGCCAGCAGTGACAGGGGACTGGGAAACACCATATATTTT. Filled out from reference TRBV25-1 and TRBJ1-3, the complete variable domain reads EADIYQTPRYLVIGTGKKITLECSQTMGHDKMYWYQQDPGMELHLIHYSYGVNSTEKGDLSSESTVSRIRTEHFPLTLESARPSHTSQYLCASSDRGLGNTIYFGEGSWLTVV.